The clone carrying this T cell receptor (beta chain) was seen only a few times. Its specificity is not known. This entry belongs to a study of T-cell memory formation after mild COVID-19. General study results and limits: The study found balanced CD4/CD8 in clones contracting day 15 to 85 and a CD4+ lean in later expanders.

Constant-segment primers were used for 5'RACE, and the resulting TCR alpha and TCR beta cDNA libraries carried sample barcodes and UMIs. TCRdb re-called the 5' RACE reads with MiXCR, one entry per CDR3 protein. Found here are hundreds of thousands of distinct CDR3 sequences, approximately 14% of them singletons; the top ten hold approximately 20%. In germline, CDR1 is SGHTA, CDR2 FQGNSA. The CDR3 consists of 12 residues. With 3 bases removed from V and 3 bases from J, the gap between germline ends came to 2 bases. This sequence joins TRBV7-2 and TRBJ1-4; D is ambiguous. Sequencing was carried out using PBMCs or a T cell subset sorted from them (not recorded which). This receptor was identified in a man aged 18 to 29 who had mild COVID-19 (a few samples of this study predate the infection). Cell type and time point are not known. CDR3 nucleotides: TGTGCCAGCAGCTTTTCTAATGAAAAACTGTTTTTT. This gives the protein CASSFSNEKLFF.